A selection of T cell receptor beta chains follows, all from one sample in a study of OX40 agonist ivuxolimab in advanced cancers. The table came from immunoSEQ multiplex PCR; TCRdb's copy has only in-frame clones and leaves some out. Of some 70,000 clones in the sample, about 91% were seen once. Material: CD4+ or CD8+ T cells sorted from blood, obtained in a trial of the OX40 agonist ivuxolimab. These receptors were taken from an adult with an advanced solid tumor such as melanoma, head and neck, liver or kidney cancer. Each CDR3 is given with its conserved first and last residue. D genes are given only for firm matches. The size field is filled for only some rows; it gives once, few, many or a size class.

clone_size,v_call,j_call,d_call,cdr3_nt,cdr3_aa
-,TRBV5-1,TRBJ1-1,-,TGCGCCAGCAGCTTGGGTAACACTGAAGTTTTCTTT,CASSLGNTEVFF
few,TRBV18,TRBJ1-6,-,TGTGCCAGCTCACCACCGGGGGACGGTTCACCCCTCCACTTT,CASSPPGDGSPLHF
-,TRBV7-6,TRBJ2-1,TRBD2,TGTGCCAGCAGCTTAGGAGCGGGAATAGCGGGAGGGCGAAATGAGCAGTTCTTC,CASSLGAGIAGGRNEQFF
-,TRBV5-6,TRBJ1-1,-,TGTGCCAGCAGCTTGGTCGGGGGACAGAACACTGAAGCTTTCTTT,CASSLVGGQNTEAFF
-,TRBV19,TRBJ1-1,TRBD1,TGTGCCAGTAGCGGGACAGGGGGGGTGAACACTGAAGCTTTCTTT,CASSGTGGVNTEAFF
-,TRBV13,TRBJ2-3,-,TGTGCCAGCAGCATACTAGCCGTGGAGGGCGCGCAGTATTTT,CASSILAVEGAQYF
-,TRBV11-2,TRBJ2-1,TRBD2,TGTGCCAGCAGCACAGCGGGAGGCTACAATGAGCAGTTCTTC,CASSTAGGYNEQFF
-,TRBV6-1,TRBJ1-4,TRBD1,TGTGCCAGCAGTGAAGTCCTGACAGGGGGCGCCTATGAAAAACTGTTTTTT,CASSEVLTGGAYEKLFF
-,TRBV10-2,TRBJ2-4,-,TGCGCCAGCAGTGATGTCCTACTAGCCAAAAACATTCAGTACTTC,CASSDVLLAKNIQYF
-,TRBV10-3,TRBJ2-1,-,TGTGCCATCAGCCGGGGGCAGGAAACTCATGAGCAGTTCTTC,CAISRGQETHEQFF
-,TRBV11-3,TRBJ2-1,-,TGTGCCAGCAGCGAAGCCGGGGTCTCCTACAATGAGCAGTTCTTC,CASSEAGVSYNEQFF
-,TRBV28,TRBJ1-4,-,TGTGCCAGCAGTCAATCGTCAGGGGCGTTGGGTAATGAAAAACTGTTTTTT,CASSQSSGALGNEKLFF
once,TRBV9,TRBJ1-2,-,TGTGCCAGCAGCGCAAGGGGTGTCCTCAACTATGGCTACACCTTC,CASSARGVLNYGYTF
-,TRBV6-6,TRBJ2-7,-,TGTGCCAGCTCGAAATCCCCCTACGAGCAGTACTTC,CASSKSPYEQYF
-,TRBV6-5,TRBJ1-5,TRBD1,TGTGCCAGCATCTACCGGACAGGGGCAAATCAGCCCCAGCATTTT,CASIYRTGANQPQHF
-,TRBV11-3,TRBJ1-3,-,TGTGCCAGCAGCCGGGCGCTAAACACCATATATTTT,CASSRALNTIYF
-,TRBV9,TRBJ2-1,TRBD2,TGTGCCAGCAGCGAACTAGCGGGGGATTACAATGAGCAGTTCTTC,CASSELAGDYNEQFF
-,TRBV7-8,TRBJ2-5,-,TGTGCCAGCAGCCGGACGGCCCTTGGGGAGACCCAGTACTTC,CASSRTALGETQYF
-,TRBV5-5,TRBJ1-2,-,TGTGCCAGCAGCTTGGATGGTGGCTACACCTTC,CASSLDGGYTF
-,TRBV9,TRBJ2-7,-,TGTGCCAGCAGTCCCTATGGGAGGTCAGGGTCCTACGAGCAGTACTTC,CASSPYGRSGSYEQYF
-,TRBV15,TRBJ2-6,-,TGTGCCACCAGCAGAGATGCAGGGGGGCTCTCTGGGGCCAACGTCCTGACTTTC,CATSRDAGGLSGANVLTF
-,TRBV16,TRBJ1-4,-,TGTGCCAGCAGCCAACGGCAGGGCCCTAATGAAAAACTGTTTTTT,CASSQRQGPNEKLFF
-,TRBV29-1,TRBJ2-5,TRBD1,TGCAGCGTTGGGGCAGGGGGCGGTTTCCAAGAGACCCAGTACTTC,CSVGAGGGFQETQYF
-,TRBV9,TRBJ2-7,TRBD2,TGTGCCAGCAGCCTCCGGGAGGGGGGGACCTACGAGCAGTACTTC,CASSLREGGTYEQYF
-,TRBV19,TRBJ1-1,TRBD1,TGTGCCAGTAGTTCACAGGGGGACCCACTGAACACTGAAGCTTTCTTT,CASSSQGDPLNTEAFF
-,TRBV19,TRBJ2-7,-,TGTGCCAGTAGTACTGGACAGCTAAGGGACTACGAGCAGTACTTC,CASSTGQLRDYEQYF
-,TRBV5-6,TRBJ1-2,-,TGTGCCAGCACATATCCGGGGTACTTCTATGGCTACACCTTC,CASTYPGYFYGYTF
-,TRBV11-3,TRBJ2-3,TRBD2,TGTGCCAGCAGCTCCCCCGTAGCGGGGGCCGGCACAGATACGCAGTATTTT,CASSSPVAGAGTDTQYF
-,TRBV10-1,TRBJ2-1,TRBD2,TGCGCCAGCAGTGAGTTTACTAGCGGGAGGTTAGGTGAGCAGTTCTTC,CASSEFTSGRLGEQFF
-,TRBV30,TRBJ1-3,-,TGTGCCTGGAGTAGGTCGGATGGAAACACCATATATTTT,CAWSRSDGNTIYF
-,TRBV27,TRBJ2-2,-,TGTGCCAGCAGTTTGCGGGAGAACACCGGGGAGCTGTTTTTT,CASSLRENTGELFF
-,TRBV30,TRBJ2-5,-,TGTGCCTGGCCCCAGGGACAACCACTGGAGACCCAGTACTTC,CAWPQGQPLETQYF
-,TRBV6-1,TRBJ2-7,TRBD1,TGTGCCAGCAGGGCGTCCCTGAGCAGGGGGCACGAGCAGTACTTC,CASRASLSRGHEQYF
-,TRBV7-9,TRBJ2-1,TRBD2,TGTGCCAGCGGGAAACTAGCGGGAGGGTCCAATGAGCAGTTCTTC,CASGKLAGGSNEQFF
-,TRBV7-2,TRBJ1-2,-,TGTGCCAGCAGCTTATCGGTCCCAAATGGCTACACCTTC,CASSLSVPNGYTF
-,TRBV7-9,TRBJ2-1,TRBD2,TGTGCCAGCAGCTTGGCCCGGGCTAGCGGGAGGGCGAAAACCAATGAGCAGTTCTTC,CASSLARASGRAKTNEQFF
-,TRBV6-5,TRBJ1-5,-,TGTGCCAGCAGTTACTCGAGGGGCGGCGATCAGCCCCAGCATTTT,CASSYSRGGDQPQHF
once,TRBV5-1,TRBJ1-1,TRBD1,TGCGCCAGCAGCCAGAGGGGGACAGGGACTAACACTGAAGCTTTCTTT,CASSQRGTGTNTEAFF
-,TRBV18,TRBJ2-1,TRBD2,TGTGCCAGCTCACCGGGACTAGCGGGGGACTCCTACAATGAGCAGTTCTTC,CASSPGLAGDSYNEQFF
once,TRBV5-1,TRBJ1-1,-,TGCGCCAGCAGCTTGGGGCCAGCGAACACTGAAGCTTTCTTT,CASSLGPANTEAFF
-,TRBV4-1,TRBJ1-5,TRBD1,TGCGCCAGCAGCCAAGATAGAGGGGAGGGGGCGGGCAATCAGCCCCAGCATTTT,CASSQDRGEGAGNQPQHF